These 2 T cell receptor beta chains share one sample of origin, sequenced in a study of radiation and T cells in renal cell carcinoma. Time point meaning: baseline pretreatment blood. Regarding treatment: 15 Gy SBRT to primary tumor, nephrectomy 4 weeks later. Method: immunoSEQ multiplex PCR; TCRdb's copy keeps in-frame clones and lacks some. The profile shows 20,000 to 25,000 clones, 70% to 80% of them singletons. This material consisted of blood, taken from a patient whose treatment included radiotherapy and nephrectomy. The receptors were gathered from a man in his sixties with renal cell carcinoma.

The count of this clone is one. V gene TRBV14 combines with J gene TRBJ2-5; the match to TRBD1 covers 7 bases. V lost 4 bases, J lost 1 base, and 12 bases stayed unmatched. Germline CDR1 SGHDN, CDR2 FVKESK. This CDR3 has 17 amino acids. CDR3 sequence reads: CASSPLETGRFQETQYF. CDR3 DNA sequence: TGTGCCAGCAGCCCCCTTGAGACAGGGCGGTTCCAAGAGACCCAGTACTTC.

The CDR3 coding sequence is TGTGCCAGCAGACAATTTGGAAGCGCAGCGAGGGCGGCTTTCTTT. It yields the protein CASRQFGSAARAAFF. The chain has TRBV5-4 and TRBJ1-1; D ambiguous. The germline CDR1 and CDR2 sequences are SGHNT and YYREEE (reference sequence). Trimming stripped 5 bases from V and 11 bases from J, with 25 bases between. The CDR3 is made up of 15 amino acids.